This section outlines one TCR beta chain sequence together with its context. The antigen remains unidentified. The data were obtained in a study of T cell responses to AZD1222 COVID-19 vaccine. This CDR3 is 13 amino acids long. Germline CDR1 is SGHTA and CDR2 is FQGNSA. The V end was cut by 4 bases, the J end by 14 bases, with 15 bases between. Repertoires were generated with immunoSEQ multiplex PCR, while TCRdb's copy carries only in-frame clones and drops some. The sample holds about 140,000 clones, approximately 91% seen once. Pooled together were second doses at about 4 or about 12 weeks. Notes on the study in general: Spike-specific TCR breadth rose after two AZD1222 doses, and depth rose as well. Donors skewed white British and female; clonal diversity was possibly underestimated.

The sequence was collected from an adult who received the AZD1222 COVID-19 vaccine. Sample: peripheral blood, taken 28 days after the second AZD1222 dose. V is TRBV7-2 and J is TRBJ1-6, with D perhaps matching TRBD1 (5 bases). This CDR3 reads CASSSAPGVTLHF. The DNA for the CDR3 is TGTGCCAGCAGCTCCGCCCCGGGGGTGACCCTCCACTTT.